This T cell receptor (beta chain) was found in a study of T cell responses to AZD1222 COVID-19 vaccine. About the research overall: Researchers grouped second doses given at about 4 or about 12 weeks into one pool.

About this clone: Antigen unknown.

Assay used: immunoSEQ multiplex PCR; TCRdb lists only in-frame clones, some missing. The sample has 65,000 to 70,000 clones, about four fifths seen once; the top ten hold 9% to 13%. Study-level points and caveats: At 160-218 and 743-854, vaccine-associated CD4 TCRs were dominant, and they spanned spike.

This sequence was found in an adult in good health. The input for sequencing was peripheral blood, taken on day 0 of AZD1222 vaccination.

The CDR3: CATRGGNYGYTF. The CDR3 nucleotides read TGTGCCACTAGGGGGGGAAACTATGGCTACACCTTC. The rearrangement uses TRBV28 and TRBJ1-2, with D possibly matching TRBD1 (6 bases). This CDR3 has 12 residues. Trimming removed 10 bases at V and 2 bases at J, with 11 bases between. The germline CDR1 and CDR2 sequences are MDHEN and SYDVKM.